What follows are 21 T cell receptor beta chains derived from one specimen sequenced in a study of blood T cell repertoires in COVID-19. This table comes from immunoSEQ multiplex PCR, and its TCRdb copy is limited to in-frame clones, with some not included. Of fewer than 80,000 clones listed, more than 75% are singletons. Sequencing used peripheral blood. The receptors were gathered from a man between 70 and 80 years old with acute or convalescent COVID-19.

The chain links TRBV6-6 to TRBJ1-4; D not resolved. CDR1 is MNHNY and CDR2 is SVGAGI in the germline V gene (reference sequence). With 0 bases removed from V and 8 bases from J, the gap between germline ends came to 10 bases. The CDR3 is 14 residues long. The CDR3 region has the DNA TGTGCCAGCAGTTACTCGAGCGGAATAGAAAAACTGTTTTTT. Protein: CASSYSSGIEKLFF.

The chain combines TRBV10-3 with TRBJ1-4, with 11 positions matching TRBD1. Germline V CDR1 and CDR2: ENHRY, SYGVKD. V was clipped by 1 base and J by 0 bases; unmatched bases: 1. This CDR3 has 17 amino acids. This CDR3 is CAISELGQGATNEKLFF. CDR3 sequence (DNA): TGTGCCATCAGTGAGTTGGGACAGGGGGCAACTAATGAAAAACTGTTTTTT.

The genes are TRBV28 and TRBJ2-2; TRBD2 aligns across 7 bases. The CDR3 loop spans 15 amino acids. CDR1 and CDR2 from the germline V gene are MDHEN and SYDVKM. V dropped 4 bases and J dropped 7; count of bases not matched to a gene: 9. In DNA, the CDR3 is TGTGCCAGCAGTTCTGCGTGGGGGGGTGTCGGGGAGCTGTTTTTT. Its protein product is CASSSAWGGVGELFF.

The J gene is TRBJ1-5, the V gene TRBV2, with D perhaps matching TRBD1 (5 bases). V was pared by 2 bases and J by 6 bases, with 17 bases between. The CDR3 has 16 residues. The V gene's germline CDR1 is SNHLY and CDR2 FYNNEI. The CDR3 DNA sequence: TGTGCCAGCAGTGAACCCCCGCGGGGCCTTGGTCAGCCCCAGCATTTT. Amino acid sequence: CASSEPPRGLGQPQHF.

The table lists this clone with a count of one. The chain joins TRBV6-5 to TRBJ1-2; D not resolved. This CDR3 is built from 12 residues. Between the trimmed V and J ends, which lost 7 bases and 6 bases, there was a span of 12 bases. The V gene's germline CDR1 is MNHEY and CDR2 SVGAGI. In DNA, the CDR3 is TGTGCCAGCACCGCCCAGTACCATGGCTACACCTTC. Translation: CASTAQYHGYTF.

This clone was picked up one time. The V call is TRBV24-1, the J call TRBJ1-4, with D hard to call. The length of the CDR3 is 15 residues. Germline V gene lookup returns CDR1 KGHDR and CDR2 SFDVKD. Trimming stripped 9 bases from V and 8 bases from J, with 21 bases between. The CDR3 here is CATGAPGTCQEKLFF. As DNA, the CDR3 is TGTGCCACCGGTGCCCCAGGCACTTGTCAGGAAAAACTGTTTTTT.

The chain recombines TRBV4-1 with TRBJ1-2; 7 nucleotides match TRBD1. With V trimmed by 3 bases and J by 8 bases, 6 bases remained unmatched. Germline V gives CDR1 MGHRA, CDR2 YSYEKL. This CDR3 spans 13 amino acids. Here the CDR3 DNA reads TGCGCCAGCAGCCAGGGGACAGACGTCGGCTACACCTTC. Its protein is CASSQGTDVGYTF.

The V and J genes are TRBV5-1 and TRBJ1-1; TRBD1 agrees at 7 bases. Germline trimming cut 0 bases from V and 1 base from J; bases unmatched to any gene: 12. Germline V CDR1 and CDR2: SGHRS, YFSETQ. The CDR3 is 18 residues long. The CDR3 nucleotides read TGCGCCAGCAGCTTGGCCGTAGGGGGCGGTTTGGGGAACACTGAAGCTTTCTTT. Amino acid sequence: CASSLAVGGGLGNTEAFF.

The V gene is TRBV9, the J gene TRBJ2-3; TRBD2 aligns across 13 bases. Germline CDR1 reads SGDLS; CDR2 reads YYNGEE. Losses at the gene ends were 0 bases for V and 9 bases for J; bases not matched to a gene: 7. The CDR3 loop spans 16 amino acids. The chain's CDR3 is CASSVEGLAGTGTQYF. CDR3 nucleotides: TGTGCCAGCAGCGTAGAGGGACTAGCGGGGACGGGAACGCAGTATTTT. Drawing the rest from reference TRBV9 and TRBJ2-3, the complete variable domain is DSGVTQTPKHLITATGQRVTLRCSPRSGDLSVYWYQQSLDQGLQFLIQYYNGEERAKGNILERFSAQQFPDLHSELNLSSLELGDSALYFCASSVEGLAGTGTQYFGPGTRLTVL.

This clone came up once. This sequence joins TRBV14 and TRBJ2-2; D unresolved. Germline CDR1 SGHDN, CDR2 FVKESK. The CDR3 length is 16 residues. V was cut by 1 base and J by 0 bases, with 9 bases left in between. CDR3 DNA: TGTGCCAGCAGCCAAGGCGTCAGGCCGAACACCGGGGAGCTGTTTTTT. Translation: CASSQGVRPNTGELFF.

This sequence joins TRBV10-1 and TRBJ2-5; 9 bases line up with TRBD2. The V gene's germline CDR1 is WNHNN and CDR2 SYGVQD (reference sequence). The CDR3 spans 11 residues. The V segment lost 7 bases and the J segment 14 bases; nucleotides outside the gene matches: 8. CDR3 DNA sequence: TGCGCCAGCACCTTAGCGGGAGCCATTTACTTC. Protein: CASTLAGAIYF.

The count of this clone is one. The V gene is TRBV5-1, the J gene TRBJ1-5, with 9 bases identical to TRBD1. This CDR3 has 14 residues. Germline V lookup: CDR1 SGHRS, CDR2 YFSETQ. Unmatched junction bases numbered 3, after V lost 3 bases and J lost 5 bases. The CDR3 protein is CASSWRQGDQPQHF. The CDR3 nucleotides are TGCGCCAGCAGCTGGAGACAGGGGGATCAGCCCCAGCATTTT.

This rearrangement joins TRBV10-2 to TRBJ2-7; 9 bases are shared with TRBD2. The ends lost 7 bases at V and 0 bases at J; junction bases unmatched: 13. This CDR3 is built from 17 residues. The V gene's germline CDR1 is WSHSY and CDR2 SAAADI. CDR3 sequence (DNA): TGCGCCAGCATTACACGTGGGCTAGCGGGGAACTCCTACGAGCAGTACTTC. It encodes CASITRGLAGNSYEQYF.

This clone was detected only a few times. The V and J genes are TRBV18 and TRBJ1-3; 7 positions match TRBD1. J gave up 0 bases and V 0 bases, and 8 bases lay outside the gene matches. The CDR3 length is 18 residues. CDR1 KGHSH and CDR2 LQKENI come from the germline V gene. The CDR3 DNA reads as TGTGCCAGCTCACCACCGGGACAGCGGATAAGCTCTGGAAACACCATATATTTT. This gives the protein CASSPPGQRISSGNTIYF.

This clone was seen just once. The rearrangement joins TRBV18 to TRBJ2-3; the match to TRBD2 covers 10 bases. The ends lost 5 bases at V and 2 bases at J; junction bases unmatched: 10. CDR1 and CDR2 from the germline V gene are KGHSH and LQKENI. This CDR3 is built from 17 residues. CDR3 protein: CASSRLAGVEITDTQYF. CDR3 DNA: TGTGCCAGCTCAAGGCTAGCGGGGGTTGAGATCACAGATACGCAGTATTTT.

The chain links TRBV18 to TRBJ2-2, with D perhaps TRBD2 (6 bases). V dropped 6 bases and J dropped 2 bases, with 10 bases sitting between them. The CDR3 is made up of 14 amino acids. CDR1 is KGHSH and CDR2 is LQKENI in the germline V gene. The CDR3 region is CASSRDLNTGELFF. The CDR3 DNA follows: TGTGCCAGCTCGCGGGACCTTAACACCGGGGAGCTGTTTTTT.

V usage is TRBV11-2 and J usage is TRBJ2-3, with 7 bases matching TRBD2. Germline CDR1 is SGHAT and CDR2 is FQNNGV. The CDR3 consists of 16 residues. V lost 4 bases to trimming and J lost 1 base; unmatched junction nucleotides: 8. The CDR3 is CASSSFREVRTDTQYF. For the CDR3, the DNA is TGTGCCAGCAGCTCCTTCCGGGAGGTTCGCACAGATACGCAGTATTTT. Based on the CDR3 plus reference TRBV11-2 and TRBJ2-3, the full variable domain is EAGVAQSPRYKIIEKRQSVAFWCNPISGHATLYWYQQILGQGPKLLIQFQNNGVVDDSQLPKDRFSAERLKGVDSTLKIQPAKLEDSAVYLCASSSFREVRTDTQYFGPGTRLTVL.

Regarding this clone: At one of its ends the junction is not consistent with the germline gene, which may arise from a read error. The chain has TRBV3-1 (or the pseudogene TRBV3-2) and TRBJ1-2; D possibly corresponds to TRBD1 (5 bases). The CDR3 spans 14 residues. Looked up from germline, CDR1 is LGHDT and CDR2 is YNNKEL (reference sequence). Written as DNA, the CDR3 is TGTGCCAGCAGCCAGGGCACCGGGACTCCTTTTCGTGACTTC. It is translated as CASSQGTGTPFRDF.

This clone was seen a single time. The V gene is TRBV28, the J gene TRBJ2-1, with 8 bases identical to TRBD2. The CDR3 length is 15 residues. J gave up 8 bases and V 4 bases, and 10 bases lay outside the gene matches. From germline, CDR1 is MDHEN and CDR2 SYDVKM. The CDR3 nucleotides read TGTGCCAGCAGTTCGCGGGAGGATAGGTTATATGAGCAGTTCTTC. This codes for CASSSREDRLYEQFF.

This rearrangement joins TRBV19 to TRBJ2-7, with 8 positions matching TRBD1. Per the germline V gene, CDR1 is LNHDA and CDR2 is SQIVND (reference sequence). With V trimmed by 3 bases and J by 0 bases, 7 bases remained unmatched. The CDR3 has 16 residues. The CDR3 loop reads CASSIQGTGLSYEQYF. The CDR3 DNA reads as TGTGCCAGTAGTATCCAGGGGACAGGACTCTCCTACGAGCAGTACTTC.

This chain joins TRBV6-5 and TRBJ1-3, with a possible D match to TRBD1 (6 bases). Germline CDR1 and CDR2: MNHEY and SVGAGI. V was cut by 5 bases and J by 2 bases, with 10 bases left in between. The CDR3 loop spans 14 amino acids. The CDR3, as DNA: TGTGCCAGCAGTCCAGGGGTTCCTGGAAACACCATATATTTT. It encodes CASSPGVPGNTIYF.